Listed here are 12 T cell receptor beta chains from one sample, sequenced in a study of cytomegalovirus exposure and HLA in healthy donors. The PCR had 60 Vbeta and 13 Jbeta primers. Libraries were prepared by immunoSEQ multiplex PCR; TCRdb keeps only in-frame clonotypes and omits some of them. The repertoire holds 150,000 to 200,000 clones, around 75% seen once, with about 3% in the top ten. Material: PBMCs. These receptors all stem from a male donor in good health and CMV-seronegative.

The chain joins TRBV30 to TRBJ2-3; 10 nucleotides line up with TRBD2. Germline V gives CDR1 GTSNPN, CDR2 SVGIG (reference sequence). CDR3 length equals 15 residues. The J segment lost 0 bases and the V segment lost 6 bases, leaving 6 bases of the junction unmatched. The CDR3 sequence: CACQRGGWSTDTQYF. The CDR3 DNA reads TGTGCCTGCCAGCGGGGGGGGTGGAGCACAGATACGCAGTATTTT.

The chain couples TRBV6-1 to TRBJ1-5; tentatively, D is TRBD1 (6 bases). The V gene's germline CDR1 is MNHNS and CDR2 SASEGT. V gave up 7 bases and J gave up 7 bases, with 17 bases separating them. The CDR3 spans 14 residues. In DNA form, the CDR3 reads TGTGCCAGCACTGAGGGGCAGGGGAGCCAGCCCCAGCATTTT. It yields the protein CASTEGQGSQPQHF.

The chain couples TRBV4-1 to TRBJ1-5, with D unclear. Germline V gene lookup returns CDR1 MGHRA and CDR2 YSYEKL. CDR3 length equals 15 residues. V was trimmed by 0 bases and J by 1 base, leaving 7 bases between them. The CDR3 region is CASSQELESNQPQHF. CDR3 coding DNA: TGCGCCAGCAGCCAAGAACTGGAGAGCAATCAGCCCCAGCATTTT.

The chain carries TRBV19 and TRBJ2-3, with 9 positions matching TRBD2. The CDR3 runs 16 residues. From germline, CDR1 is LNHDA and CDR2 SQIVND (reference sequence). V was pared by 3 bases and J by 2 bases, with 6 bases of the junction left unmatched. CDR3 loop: CASSMILAGITDTQYF. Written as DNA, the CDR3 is TGTGCCAGTAGTATGATTCTAGCGGGAATCACAGATACGCAGTATTTT.

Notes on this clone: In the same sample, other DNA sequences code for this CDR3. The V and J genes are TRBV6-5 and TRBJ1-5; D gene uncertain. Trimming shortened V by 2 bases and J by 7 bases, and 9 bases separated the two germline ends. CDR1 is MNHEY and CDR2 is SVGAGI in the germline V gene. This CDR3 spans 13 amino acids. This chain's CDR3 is CASSYGREQPQHF. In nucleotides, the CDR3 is TGTGCCAGCAGTTACGGGAGGGAGCAGCCCCAGCATTTT.

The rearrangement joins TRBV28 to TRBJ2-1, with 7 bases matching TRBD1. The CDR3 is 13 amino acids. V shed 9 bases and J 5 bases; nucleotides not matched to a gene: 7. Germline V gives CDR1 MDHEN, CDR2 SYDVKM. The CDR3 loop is CASRQGRDNEQFF. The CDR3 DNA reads TGTGCCAGTCGACAGGGTAGGGACAATGAGCAGTTCTTC.

In DNA, the CDR3 is TGTGCCACCAGCAGAGATCGGGCGAAGGGGAACACCATATATTTT. It specifies CATSRDRAKGNTIYF. This chain joins TRBV15 and TRBJ1-3; TRBD1 is a possible D gene (5 bases). The V gene lost 0 bases and the J gene lost 7 bases, with 13 bases spanning the gap. The germline V gene has CDR1 LNHNV and CDR2 YYDKDF (reference sequence). This CDR3 is built from 15 residues. Using reference TRBV15 and TRBJ1-3 for the parts outside the CDR3, the full variable domain is DAMVIQNPRYQVTQFGKPVTLSCSQTLNHNVMYWYQQKSSQAPKLLFHYYDKDFNNEADTPDNFQSRRPNTSFCFLDIRSPGLGDTAMYLCATSRDRAKGNTIYFGEGSWLTVV.

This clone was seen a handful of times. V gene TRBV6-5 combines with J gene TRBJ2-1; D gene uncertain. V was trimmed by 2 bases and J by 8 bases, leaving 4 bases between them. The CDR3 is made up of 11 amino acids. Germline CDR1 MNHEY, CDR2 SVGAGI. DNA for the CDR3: TGTGCCAGCAGTTACCGGGATGAGCAGTTCTTC. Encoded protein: CASSYRDEQFF.

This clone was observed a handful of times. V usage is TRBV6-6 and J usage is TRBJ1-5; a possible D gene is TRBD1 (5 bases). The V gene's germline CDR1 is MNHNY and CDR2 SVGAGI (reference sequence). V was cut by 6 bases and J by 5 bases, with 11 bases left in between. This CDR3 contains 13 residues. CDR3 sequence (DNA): TGTGCCAGCAGGAATCAGGGTTATCAGCCCCAGCATTTT. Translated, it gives CASRNQGYQPQHF.

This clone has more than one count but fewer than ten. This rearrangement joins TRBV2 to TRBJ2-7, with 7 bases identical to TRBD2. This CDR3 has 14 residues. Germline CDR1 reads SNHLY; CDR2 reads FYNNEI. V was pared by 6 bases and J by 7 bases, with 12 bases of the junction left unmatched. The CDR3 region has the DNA TGTGCCAGCAGGGGGGGGACTTCTTCTCGAGAGCAGTACTTC. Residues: CASRGGTSSREQYF.

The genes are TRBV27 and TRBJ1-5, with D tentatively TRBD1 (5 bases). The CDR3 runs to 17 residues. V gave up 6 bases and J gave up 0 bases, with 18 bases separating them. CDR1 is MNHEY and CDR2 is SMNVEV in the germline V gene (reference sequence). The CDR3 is CASRRGTPGGSNQPQHF. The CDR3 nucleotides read TGTGCCAGCAGACGCGGGACTCCCGGTGGTAGCAATCAGCCCCAGCATTTT.

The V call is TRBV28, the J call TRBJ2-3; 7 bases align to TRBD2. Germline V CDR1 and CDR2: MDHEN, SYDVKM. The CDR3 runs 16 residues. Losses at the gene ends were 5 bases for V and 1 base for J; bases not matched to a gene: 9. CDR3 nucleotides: TGTGCCAGCAGTCCCATGGGCGGGAGCGGCACAGATACGCAGTATTTT. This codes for CASSPMGGSGTDTQYF.